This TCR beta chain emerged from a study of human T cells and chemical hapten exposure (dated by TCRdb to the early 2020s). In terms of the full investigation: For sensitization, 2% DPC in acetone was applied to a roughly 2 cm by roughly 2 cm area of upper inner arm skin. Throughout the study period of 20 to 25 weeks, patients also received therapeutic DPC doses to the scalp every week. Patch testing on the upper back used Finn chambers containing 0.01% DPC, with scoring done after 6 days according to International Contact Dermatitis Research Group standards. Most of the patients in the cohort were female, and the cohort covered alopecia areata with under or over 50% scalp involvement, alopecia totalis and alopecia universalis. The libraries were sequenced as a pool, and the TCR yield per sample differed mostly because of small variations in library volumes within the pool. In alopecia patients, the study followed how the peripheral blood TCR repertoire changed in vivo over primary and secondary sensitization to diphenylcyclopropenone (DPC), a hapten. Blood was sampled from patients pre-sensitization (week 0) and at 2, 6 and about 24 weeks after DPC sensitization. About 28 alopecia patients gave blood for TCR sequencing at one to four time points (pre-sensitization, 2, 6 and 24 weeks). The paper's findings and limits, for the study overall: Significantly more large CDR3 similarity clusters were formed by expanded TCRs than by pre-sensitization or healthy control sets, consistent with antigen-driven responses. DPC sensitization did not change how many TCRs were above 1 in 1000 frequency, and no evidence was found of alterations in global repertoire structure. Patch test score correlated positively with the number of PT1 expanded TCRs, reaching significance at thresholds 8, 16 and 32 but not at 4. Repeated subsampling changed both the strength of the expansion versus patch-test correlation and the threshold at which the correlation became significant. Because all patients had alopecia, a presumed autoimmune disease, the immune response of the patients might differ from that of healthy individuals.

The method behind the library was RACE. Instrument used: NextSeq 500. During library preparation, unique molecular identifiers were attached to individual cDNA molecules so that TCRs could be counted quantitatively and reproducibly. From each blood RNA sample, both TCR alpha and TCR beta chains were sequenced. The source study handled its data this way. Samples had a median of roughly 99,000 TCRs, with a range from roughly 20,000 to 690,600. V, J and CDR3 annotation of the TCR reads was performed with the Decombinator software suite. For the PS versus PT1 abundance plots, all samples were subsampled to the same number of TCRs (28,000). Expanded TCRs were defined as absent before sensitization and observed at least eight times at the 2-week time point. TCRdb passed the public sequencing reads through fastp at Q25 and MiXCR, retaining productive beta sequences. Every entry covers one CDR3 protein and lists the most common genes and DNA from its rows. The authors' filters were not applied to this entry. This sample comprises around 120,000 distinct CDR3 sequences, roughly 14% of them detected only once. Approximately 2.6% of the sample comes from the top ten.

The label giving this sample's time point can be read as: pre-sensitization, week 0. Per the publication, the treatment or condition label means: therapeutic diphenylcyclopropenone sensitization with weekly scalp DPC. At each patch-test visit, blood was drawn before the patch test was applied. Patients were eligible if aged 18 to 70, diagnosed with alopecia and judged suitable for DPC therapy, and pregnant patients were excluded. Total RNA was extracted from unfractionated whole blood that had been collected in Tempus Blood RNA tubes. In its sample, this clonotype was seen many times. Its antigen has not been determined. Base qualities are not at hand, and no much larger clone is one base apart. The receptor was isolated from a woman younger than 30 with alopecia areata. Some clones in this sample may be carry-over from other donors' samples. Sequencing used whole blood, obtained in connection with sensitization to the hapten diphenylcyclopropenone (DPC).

The CDR3 protein is CASSLLGRAGTSSPYEQYF. Here is the DNA: TGTGCCAGCAGTTTACTTGGTAGGGCGGGGACTAGCTCTCCCTACGAGCAGTACTTC. The sequence links TRBV28 to TRBJ2-7, with 9 bases matching TRBD2. For CDR1 and CDR2, the germline V gene lists MDHEN and SYDVKM. Measured from the cysteine to the phenylalanine, the CDR3 is 19 residues long. Just the 57-base CDR3 DNA is kept, in frame starting at base 1. Trimming removed 2 bases from V and 2 bases from J; the gene matches leave 16 bases unexplained.